The 29 T cell receptor beta chains below come from one sample, sequenced in a study of blood T cell repertoires in COVID-19. Profiling relied on immunoSEQ multiplex PCR, and the TCRdb table lists in-frame clones only, not all of them. The sample yields 350,000 to 400,000 clones, less than 90% seen once. The sample was PBMCs or T cells enriched from blood (not recorded which). These receptors were taken from a woman aged 25 to 39 who had recovered from COVID-19.

In this sample, this clone turned up once. The rearrangement joins TRBV5-1 to TRBJ2-2; possibly TRBD2 for D (6 bases). The V gene lost 0 bases and the J gene lost 8 bases, with 8 bases spanning the gap. The CDR3 has 13 amino acids. CDR1 is SGHRS, CDR2 YFSETQ, per germline. For the CDR3, the DNA is TGCGCCAGCAGCTTGGCCGGGGGAGGGGAGCTGTTTTTT. Protein: CASSLAGGGELFF.

CDR3 region: CASSSIAGLNEQFF. The CDR3 nucleotides are TGTGCCAGCAGCTCTATAGCGGGGCTTAATGAGCAGTTCTTC. V usage is TRBV11-2 and J usage is TRBJ2-1; TRBD2 matches at 8 bases. From germline, CDR1 is SGHAT and CDR2 FQNNGV. The CDR3 runs to 14 residues. Germline trimming cut 4 bases from V and 7 bases from J; bases unmatched to any gene: 6.

V is TRBV3-1 (or the pseudogene TRBV3-2) and J is TRBJ1-1; no clear D gene. Germline V CDR1 and CDR2: LGHDT, YNNKEL (reference sequence). CDR3 size: 13 residues. Trimming shortened V by 0 bases and J by 6 bases, and 8 bases separated the two germline ends. CDR3 amino acids: CASSQDGRAEAFF. The CDR3 DNA follows: TGTGCCAGCAGCCAAGATGGGCGCGCTGAAGCTTTCTTT.

The chain recombines TRBV19 with TRBJ1-3; D is uncertain. Per germline, CDR1 LNHDA and CDR2 SQIVND (reference sequence). The length of the CDR3 is 17 residues. Trimming removed 3 bases from V and 2 bases from J, with 17 bases in between. CDR3 DNA: TGTGCCAGTAGTATTTCTGAGAGGGAGCGGACTGGAAACACCATATATTTT. It is translated as CASSISERERTGNTIYF.

This clone appeared a single time. This sequence joins TRBV15 and TRBJ2-5; D unclear. The germline V gene encodes CDR1 LNHNV and CDR2 YYDKDF (reference sequence). The CDR3 runs 13 residues. Trimming pared 1 base from V and 0 bases from J, leaving 3 bases between. CDR3 DNA sequence: TGTGCCACCAGCAGAGCCTACCAAGAGACCCAGTACTTC. It codes for CATSRAYQETQYF.

The rearrangement links TRBV12-3 or TRBV12-4 to TRBJ2-3; D perhaps matches TRBD2 (6 bases). V lost 10 bases, J lost 3 bases, and 14 bases lay in between. CDR3 length: 13 amino acids. DNA for the CDR3: TGTGCCACCCGGACTACCGCTACAGATACGCAGTATTTT. It translates to CATRTTATDTQYF.

This chain links TRBV7-2 with TRBJ2-1; 8 nucleotides match TRBD2. The CDR3 runs to 16 residues. Germline V lookup: CDR1 SGHTA, CDR2 FQGNSA. Germline trimming cut 4 bases from V and 0 bases from J; bases unmatched to any gene: 5. The CDR3 here is CASSSRGGRSYNEQFF. CDR3 nucleotide sequence: TGTGCCAGCAGCTCCCGCGGGGGGCGCTCCTACAATGAGCAGTTCTTC.

V gene TRBV29-1 combines with J gene TRBJ1-4, with D unresolved. The V gene lost 4 bases and the J gene lost 4 bases, with 13 bases spanning the gap. The length of the CDR3 is 14 residues. Germline lookup yields CDR1 SQVTM and CDR2 ANQGSEA. This chain's CDR3 is CSVGQVADNEKLFF. The CDR3 region has the DNA TGCAGCGTTGGGCAGGTCGCCGATAATGAAAAACTGTTTTTT.

The J gene is TRBJ1-5, the V gene TRBV4-2; weak D call: TRBD1 (6 bases). V shed 1 base and J shed 0 bases, with 7 bases lying between them. Germline V gene sequence: CDR1 LGHNA, CDR2 YNFKEQ. CDR3 length: 15 residues. The CDR3 sequence: CASSQGQDSNQPQHF. The CDR3 DNA reads as TGTGCCAGCAGCCAAGGACAGGATAGCAATCAGCCCCAGCATTTT.

Only a few counts were recorded for this clone. This rearrangement joins TRBV19 to TRBJ2-2; D might be TRBD2 (5 bases). This CDR3 comprises 15 residues. With 6 bases removed from V and 7 bases from J, the gap between germline ends came to 18 bases. Germline V gene sequence: CDR1 LNHDA, CDR2 SQIVND (reference sequence). The CDR3 nucleotides are TGTGCCAGTAGCCTCCGCAGGTTTCGGGGCGGGGAGCTGTTTTTT. Translation: CASSLRRFRGGELFF.

The chain links TRBV11-3 to TRBJ2-2; 7 bases line up with TRBD2. The CDR3 consists of 17 residues. In germline, CDR1 is SGHNT, CDR2 YENEEA. The junction had 9 bases not matched to a gene; V was cut back by 1 base and J by 4 bases. The CDR3 coding sequence is TGTGCCAGCAGCTTAGGGAGACGCGGGGGACCCACCGGGGAGCTGTTTTTT. Translation gives CASSLGRRGGPTGELFF.

The chain carries TRBV18 and TRBJ2-3, with 8 bases matching TRBD2. Trimming at V came to 8 bases and at J to 6 bases, leaving 1 base not matched to a gene. This CDR3 spans 11 amino acids. From germline, CDR1 is KGHSH and CDR2 LQKENI. The CDR3 region is CASREGDTQYF. Here the CDR3 DNA reads TGTGCCAGCCGGGAGGGGGATACGCAGTATTTT.

The V and J genes are TRBV2 and TRBJ2-6, with D perhaps TRBD1 (6 bases). The germline V and J ends were trimmed by 5 bases and 4 bases, with 9 bases remaining between them. This CDR3 has 14 amino acids. Germline V gene sequence: CDR1 SNHLY, CDR2 FYNNEI. CDR3 nucleotide sequence: TGTGCCAGCAGTTCAGACAGGGGGGCCAACGTCCTGACTTTC. This translates into CASSSDRGANVLTF.

In this sample, this clone turned up a few times. V gene TRBV28 combines with J gene TRBJ1-2; 7 bases are shared with TRBD1. This CDR3 has 14 amino acids. CDR1 and CDR2 from the germline V gene are MDHEN and SYDVKM. V was clipped by 8 bases and J by 7 bases; unmatched bases: 13. The DNA for the CDR3 is TGTGCCAGCTCAAGGTCGACAGGGATGGTTGGCTACACCTTC. This gives the protein CASSRSTGMVGYTF.

The gene calls are TRBV2 and TRBJ2-2; D possibly corresponds to TRBD1 (5 bases). V shed 5 bases and J shed 4 bases, with 14 bases lying between them. In germline, CDR1 is SNHLY, CDR2 FYNNEI. The CDR3 length is 15 residues. CDR3 nucleotide sequence: TGTGCCAGCAGTACAGGATATTCGAGCACCGGGGAGCTGTTTTTT. Its translation is CASSTGYSSTGELFF.

This chain uses TRBV11-3 with TRBJ2-1, with TRBD2 as a possible D gene (6 bases). Trimming left V 2 bases short and J 7 bases short, with 12 bases between. The V gene's germline CDR1 is SGHNT and CDR2 YENEEA. The CDR3 spans 14 residues. CDR3 amino acids: CASSLLRDSNEQFF. The CDR3 nucleotides are TGTGCCAGCAGCTTACTCCGGGACTCAAATGAGCAGTTCTTC.

The rearrangement joins TRBV24-1 to TRBJ2-1; the match to TRBD2 covers 10 bases. J gave up 0 bases and V 4 bases, and 2 bases lay outside the gene matches. The CDR3 extends over 16 amino acids. The germline V gene has CDR1 KGHDR and CDR2 SFDVKD. The CDR3 nucleotides read TGTGCCACCAGTGACCCTAGCGGGAGCTCCTACAATGAGCAGTTCTTC. It is translated as CATSDPSGSSYNEQFF.

The chain joins TRBV5-1 to TRBJ2-1; TRBD2 agrees at 11 bases. The germline V gene encodes CDR1 SGHRS and CDR2 YFSETQ. Trimming at V came to 5 bases and at J to 0 bases, leaving 7 bases not matched to a gene. This CDR3 contains 17 residues. For the CDR3, the DNA is TGCGCCAGCAGTACTAGCGGGAGTTCCGGCTCCTACAATGAGCAGTTCTTC. As protein: CASSTSGSSGSYNEQFF.

V usage is TRBV7-9 and J usage is TRBJ1-2, with 8 bases that match TRBD1. This CDR3 has 14 amino acids. Germline lookup yields CDR1 SEHNR and CDR2 FQNEAQ (reference sequence). The ends lost 4 bases at V and 6 bases at J; junction bases unmatched: 7. The CDR3 protein is CASSSRDRRNGYTF. For the CDR3, the DNA is TGTGCCAGCAGCTCCCGGGACAGGCGAAATGGCTACACCTTC.

The genes are TRBV6-6 and TRBJ2-3; 7 nucleotides line up with TRBD2. Germline values: CDR1 MNHNY, CDR2 SVGAGI (reference sequence). After removal of 6 bases from V and 3 bases from J, the junction contained 24 bases not matched to a gene. This CDR3 contains 20 residues. Here the CDR3 DNA reads TGTGCCAGCAGCTCTACTCGCGGCGGGAGTAAGAGTGATAGGACAGATACGCAGTATTTT. It specifies CASSSTRGGSKSDRTDTQYF.

The rearrangement links TRBV25-1 to TRBJ1-1; D might be TRBD1 (5 bases). There are 13 residues in the CDR3. In germline, CDR1 is MGHDK, CDR2 SYGVNS. V shed 6 bases and J shed 0 bases, with 8 bases lying between them. The CDR3 is CASRQAMNTEAFF. The DNA of the CDR3 is TGTGCCAGCAGACAGGCCATGAACACTGAAGCTTTCTTT.

This clone was found a few times. The V call is TRBV28, the J call TRBJ1-2; 9 bases line up with TRBD1. The CDR3 is 16 amino acids. Trimming at V came to 7 bases and at J to 1 base, leaving 10 bases not matched to a gene. CDR1 and CDR2 (germline): MDHEN, SYDVKM. This CDR3 is CASNEGTGTSNYGYTF. DNA for the CDR3: TGTGCCAGCAACGAGGGGACAGGGACAAGTAACTATGGCTACACCTTC.

V is TRBV27 and J is TRBJ2-7; 10 nucleotides agree with TRBD1. CDR3 length: 14 amino acids. V lost 5 bases and J lost 4; bases outside the gene matches: 5. Germline CDR1 reads MNHEY; CDR2 reads SMNVEV (reference sequence). CDR3 sequence: CASSLQDRGYEQYF. The DNA of the CDR3 is TGTGCCAGCAGTCTCCAGGACAGGGGGTACGAGCAGTACTTC.

This clone has just a few counts. This chain uses TRBV28 with TRBJ1-5; D unresolved. Trimming removed 5 bases from V and 2 bases from J, with 7 bases in between. The germline gives CDR1 MDHEN, CDR2 SYDVKM. This CDR3 comprises 13 residues. In nucleotides, the CDR3 is TGTGCCAGCAGTCCCTCCGGCAATCAGCCCCAGCATTTT. It encodes CASSPSGNQPQHF.

The chain recombines TRBV10-3 with TRBJ1-1, with unresolved D. Per the germline V gene, CDR1 is ENHRY and CDR2 is SYGVKD. CDR3 size: 13 residues. Between the trimmed V and J ends, which lost 2 bases and 0 bases, there was a span of 4 bases. CDR3 amino acids: CAISELLNTEAFF. The CDR3 nucleotides are TGTGCCATCAGTGAGCTTCTGAACACTGAAGCTTTCTTT.

The chain links TRBV5-4 to TRBJ1-4; 8 bases are shared with TRBD1. Looked up from germline, CDR1 is SGHNT and CDR2 is YYREEE (reference sequence). With 0 bases clipped from V and 8 bases from J, the junction kept 6 bases outside the gene matches. This CDR3 is built from 15 residues. CDR3 DNA sequence: TGTGCCAGCAGCTTGGGACAGGGGATAGAAGAAAAACTGTTTTTT. Its protein is CASSLGQGIEEKLFF.

This CDR3 reads CATPPGGQANSPLHF. For the CDR3, the DNA is TGCGCCACCCCCCCGGGGGGGCAGGCTAATTCACCCCTCCACTTT. J is TRBJ1-6 and V is TRBV23-1, with D maybe TRBD1 (6 bases). TRBV23-1 is assigned to the ORF class and has an uncertain function. The CDR3 consists of 15 residues. The V gene lost 10 bases and the J gene lost 6 bases, with 19 bases spanning the gap.

This clone was picked up a small number of times. V is TRBV7-2 and J is TRBJ2-3; 10 bases line up with TRBD2. The CDR3 has 14 residues. CDR1 is SGHTA and CDR2 is FQGNSA in the germline V gene. V dropped 7 bases and J dropped 12; count of bases not matched to a gene: 13. The CDR3 DNA reads TGTGCCAGCACCCCCGAAGCTAGCGGGGGCCCCCAGTATTTT. Translating gives CASTPEASGGPQYF. Variable domain in full (rest from reference TRBV7-2 and TRBJ2-3): GAGVSQSPSNKVTEKGKDVELRCDPISGHTALYWYRQSLGQGLEFLIYFQGNSAPDKSGLPSDRFSAERTGGSVSTLTIQRTQQEDSAVYLCASTPEASGGPQYFGPGTRLTVL.

The rearrangement joins TRBV5-4 to TRBJ2-7, with 7 bases that match TRBD2. The V and J ends lost 4 bases and 3 bases, in that order; junction bases with no gene match: 10. The CDR3 sequence is 15 residues long. The germline V gene has CDR1 SGHNT and CDR2 YYREEE (reference sequence). This CDR3 is CASSQSPRENYEQYF. CDR3 sequence (DNA): TGTGCCAGCAGCCAATCCCCGCGGGAGAACTACGAGCAGTACTTC. Together with reference TRBV5-4 and TRBJ2-7, the CDR3 gives the full variable domain: ETGVTQSPTHLIKTRGQQVTLRCSSQSGHNTVSWYQQALGQGPQFIFQYYREEENGRGNFPPRFSGLQFPNYSSELNVNALELDDSALYLCASSQSPRENYEQYFGPGTRLTVT.